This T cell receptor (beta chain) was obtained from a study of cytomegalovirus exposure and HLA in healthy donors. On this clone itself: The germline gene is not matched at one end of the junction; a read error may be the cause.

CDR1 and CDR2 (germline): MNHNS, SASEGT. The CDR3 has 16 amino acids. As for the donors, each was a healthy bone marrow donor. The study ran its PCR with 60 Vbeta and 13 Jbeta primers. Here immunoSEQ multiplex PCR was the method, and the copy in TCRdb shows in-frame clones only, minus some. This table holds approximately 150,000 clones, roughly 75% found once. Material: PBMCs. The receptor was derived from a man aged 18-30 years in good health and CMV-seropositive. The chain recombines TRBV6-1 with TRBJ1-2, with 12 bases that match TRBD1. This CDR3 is CASSVLPGQGAYGYPF. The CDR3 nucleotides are TGTGCCAGCAGTGTATTACCGGGACAGGGGGCCTATGGCTACCCCTTC.